These T cell receptor beta chains were read from a single sample in a study of identifying expanded T cells in peripheral blood. TCRdb's table, derived via immunoSEQ multiplex PCR, lists solely in-frame clones and lacks some. The data show around 85,000 clones, around 89% seen once. Sequencing was performed on blood. These TCRs come from a person aged 18 to 75 in good health. Both conserved end residues are part of each CDR3. The D gene is left open where the match is weak. Not every row has a clone size; where given, it reads once, few, many or a size class.

cdr3_length j_call v_call d_call clone_size cdr3_aa cdr3_nt
14 TRBJ2-7 TRBV7-9 NA NA CASSPRDFSYEQYF TGTGCCAGCAGCCCAAGGGACTTCTCCTACGAGCAGTACTTC
14 TRBJ2-2 TRBV7-2 NA NA CASSLARVVGELFF TGTGCCAGCAGCTTAGCCAGGGTGGTCGGGGAGCTGTTTTTT
15 TRBJ2-5 TRBV30 NA NA CAWSTETGWGETQYF TGTGCCTGGAGCACCGAGACGGGGTGGGGAGAGACCCAGTACTTC
18 TRBJ2-1 TRBV15 NA NA CATSSTEEGGLFNNEQFF TGTGCCACCAGCAGCACAGAGGAAGGAGGGCTTTTCAACAATGAACAGTTCTTC
14 TRBJ1-3 TRBV27 NA NA CASSSPSSGNTIYF TGTGCCAGCAGTTCTCCGAGCTCTGGAAACACCATATATTTT
13 TRBJ2-5 TRBV2 NA NA CASSEGRAKTQYF TGTGCCAGCAGTGAGGGCAGGGCGAAGACCCAGTACTTC
11 TRBJ2-5 TRBV7-9 NA NA CASSFSETQYF TGTGCCAGCAGCTTTTCCGAGACCCAGTACTTC
14 TRBJ1-4 TRBV2 NA NA CASSYTQGEEKLFF TGTGCCAGCAGTTACACGCAAGGGGAGGAAAAACTGTTTTTT
16 TRBJ2-3 TRBV4-3 NA few CASSQEFGGATDTQYF TGCGCCAGCAGCCAAGAATTCGGGGGAGCCACAGATACGCAGTATTTT
15 TRBJ1-4 TRBV7-9 TRBD1 NA CASSPWDSWNEKLFF TGTGCCAGCAGCCCGTGGGACAGTTGGAATGAAAAACTGTTTTTT
13 TRBJ1-1 TRBV7-9 NA NA CASSRRTNTEAFF TGTGCCAGCAGCCGGAGGACTAACACTGAAGCTTTCTTT
16 TRBJ2-7 TRBV13 TRBD2 NA CASSPGLAGAHYEQYF TGTGCCAGCAGTCCGGGACTAGCGGGGGCCCACTACGAGCAGTACTTC
13 TRBJ2-5 TRBV5-8 NA NA CASSFGREETQYF TGTGCCAGCAGCTTCGGCAGAGAAGAGACCCAGTACTTC
16 TRBJ2-3 TRBV7-2 TRBD2 NA CASSLEIAGGLDTQYF TGTGCCAGCAGCTTAGAAATTGCGGGGGGGCTAGATACGCAGTATTTT
17 TRBJ2-2 TRBV11-3 TRBD2 NA CASSLDQAGEFTGELFF TGTGCCAGCAGCTTAGATCAAGCGGGGGAATTCACCGGGGAGCTGTTTTTT
15 TRBJ1-6 TRBV6-1 TRBD1 NA CASSPGQGNPSPLHF TGTGCCAGCAGCCCTGGACAGGGTAATCCTTCACCCCTCCACTTT
13 TRBJ2-7 TRBV7-9 NA NA CASSLFISYEQYF TGTGCCAGCAGCTTATTCATTAGCTACGAGCAGTACTTC
15 TRBJ2-5 TRBV2 TRBD2 NA CASKSLAGGRETQYF TGTGCCAGCAAAAGTCTAGCGGGGGGCCGAGAGACCCAGTACTTC
14 TRBJ2-7 TRBV6-5 NA NA CASTKAGAPHEQYF TGTGCCAGCACCAAAGCAGGGGCTCCCCACGAGCAGTACTTC
14 TRBJ1-1 TRBV2 NA NA CASSEIQGRTEAFF TGTGCCAGCAGTGAAATTCAGGGTCGGACTGAAGCTTTCTTT
14 TRBJ2-5 TRBV28 TRBD2 NA CASTKAGAGETQYF TGTGCCAGCACCAAAGCGGGGGCGGGGGAGACCCAGTACTTC
16 TRBJ1-4 TRBV6-1 TRBD1 NA CASSGPGQGGREKLFF TGTGCCAGCAGTGGACCGGGACAGGGGGGTCGTGAAAAACTGTTTTTT